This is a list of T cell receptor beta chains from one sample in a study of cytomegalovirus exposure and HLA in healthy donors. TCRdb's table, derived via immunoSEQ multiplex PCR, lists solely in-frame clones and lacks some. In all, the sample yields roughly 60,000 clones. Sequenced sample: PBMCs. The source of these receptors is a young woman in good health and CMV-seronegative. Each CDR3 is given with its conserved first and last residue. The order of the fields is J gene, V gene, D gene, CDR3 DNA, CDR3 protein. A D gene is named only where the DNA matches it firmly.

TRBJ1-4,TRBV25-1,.,TGTGCCAGCAGCGTCGGACAGAGGGATGAAAAACTGTTTTTT,CASSVGQRDEKLFF
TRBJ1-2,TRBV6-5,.,TGTGCCAGCAGCTCAGGGGAGCCCTATGGCTACACCTTC,CASSSGEPYGYTF
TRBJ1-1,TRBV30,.,TGTGCCTGGAGACGACAGAACACTGAAGCTTTCTTT,CAWRRQNTEAFF
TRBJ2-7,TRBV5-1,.,TGCGCCAGCGGAGCCGCGGGGCTCGCCTACGAGCAGTACTTC,CASGAAGLAYEQYF
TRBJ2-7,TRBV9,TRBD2,TGTGCCAGCAGCCCCTCTCTAGCGGGGGCTGCGGAGCAGTACTTC,CASSPSLAGAAEQYF
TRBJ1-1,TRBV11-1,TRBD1,TGTGCCAGCAGCTTAGACGGGACAGCCAACACTGAAGCTTTCTTT,CASSLDGTANTEAFF
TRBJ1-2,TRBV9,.,TGTGCCAGCAGCGACGGGTTGGCAGAGGAGGGCTACACCTTC,CASSDGLAEEGYTF
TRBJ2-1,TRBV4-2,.,TGTGCCAGCAGCCAAGTCGGAGACGGATACTCCTACAATGAGCAGTTCTTC,CASSQVGDGYSYNEQFF
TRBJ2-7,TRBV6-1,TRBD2,TGTGCCAGCAGTGAAGATGGGCTAGCGGGAGGGAAGCAGTACTTC,CASSEDGLAGGKQYF
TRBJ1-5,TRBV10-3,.,TGTGCCATCAGTGTTGGGGGTAGCGGGAGCAATCAGCCCCAGCATTTT,CAISVGGSGSNQPQHF
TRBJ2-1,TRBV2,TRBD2,TGTGCCAGCAGCGCCCTAGCGGGCGGGAACAATGAGCAGTTCTTC,CASSALAGGNNEQFF